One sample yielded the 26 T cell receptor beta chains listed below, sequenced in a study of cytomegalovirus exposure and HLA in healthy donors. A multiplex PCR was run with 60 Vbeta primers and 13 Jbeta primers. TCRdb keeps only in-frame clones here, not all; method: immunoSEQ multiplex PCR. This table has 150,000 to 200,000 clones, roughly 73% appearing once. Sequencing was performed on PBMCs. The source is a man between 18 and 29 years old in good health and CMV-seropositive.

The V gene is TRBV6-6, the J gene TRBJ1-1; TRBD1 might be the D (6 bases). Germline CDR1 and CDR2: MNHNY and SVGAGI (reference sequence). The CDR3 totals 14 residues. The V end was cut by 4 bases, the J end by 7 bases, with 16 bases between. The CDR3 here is CASSFSPGAGEAFF. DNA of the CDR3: TGTGCCAGCAGTTTCAGCCCAGGGGCCGGTGAAGCTTTCTTT.

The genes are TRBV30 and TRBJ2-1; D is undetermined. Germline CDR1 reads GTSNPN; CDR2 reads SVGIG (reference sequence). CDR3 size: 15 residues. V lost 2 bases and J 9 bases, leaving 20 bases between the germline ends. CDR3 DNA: TGTGCCTGGAGTCCTACAGATCCACGACCTCGTGAGCAGTTCTTC. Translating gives CAWSPTDPRPREQFF. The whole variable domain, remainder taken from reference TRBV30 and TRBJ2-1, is SQTIHQWPATLVQPVGSPLSLECTVEGTSNPNLYWYRQAAGRGLQLLFYSVGIGQISSEVPQNLSASRPQDRQFILSSKKLLLSDSGFYLCAWSPTDPRPREQFFGPGTRLTVL.

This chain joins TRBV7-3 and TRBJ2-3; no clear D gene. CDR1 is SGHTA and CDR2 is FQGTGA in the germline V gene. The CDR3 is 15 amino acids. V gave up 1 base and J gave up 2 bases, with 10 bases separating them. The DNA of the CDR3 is TGTGCCAGCAGCTTAAGGTCTACCCCCACAGATACGCAGTATTTT. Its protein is CASSLRSTPTDTQYF.

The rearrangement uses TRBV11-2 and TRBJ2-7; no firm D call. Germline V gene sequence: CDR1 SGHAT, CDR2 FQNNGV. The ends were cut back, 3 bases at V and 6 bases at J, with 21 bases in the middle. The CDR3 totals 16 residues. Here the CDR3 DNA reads TGTGCCAGCAGCTTGTGGAGCACGGCCGAGACGAGCGAGCAGTACTTC. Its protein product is CASSLWSTAETSEQYF.

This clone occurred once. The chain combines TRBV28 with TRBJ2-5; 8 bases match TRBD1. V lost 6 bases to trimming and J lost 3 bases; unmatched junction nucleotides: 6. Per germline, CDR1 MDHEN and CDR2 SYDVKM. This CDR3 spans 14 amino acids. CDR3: CASSFGQGKETQYF. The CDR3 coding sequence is TGTGCCAGCAGCTTTGGACAGGGTAAAGAGACCCAGTACTTC.

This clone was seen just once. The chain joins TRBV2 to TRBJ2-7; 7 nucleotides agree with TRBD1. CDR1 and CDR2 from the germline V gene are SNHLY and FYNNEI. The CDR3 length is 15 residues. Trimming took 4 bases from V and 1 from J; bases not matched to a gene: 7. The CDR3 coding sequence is TGTGCCAGCAGTGCTGACAGGGCAGGATCCTACGAGCAGTACTTC. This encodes CASSADRAGSYEQYF.

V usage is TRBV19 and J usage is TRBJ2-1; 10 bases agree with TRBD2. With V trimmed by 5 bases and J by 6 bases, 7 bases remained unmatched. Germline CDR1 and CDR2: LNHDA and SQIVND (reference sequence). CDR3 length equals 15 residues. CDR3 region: CASSLAGGASNEQFF. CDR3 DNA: TGTGCCAGTAGTTTAGCGGGAGGCGCTTCCAATGAGCAGTTCTTC. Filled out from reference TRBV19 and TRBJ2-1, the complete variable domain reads DGGITQSPKYLFRKEGQNVTLSCEQNLNHDAMYWYRQDPGQGLRLIYYSQIVNDFQKGDIAEGYSVSREKKESFPLTVTSAQKNPTAFYLCASSLAGGASNEQFFGPGTRLTVL.

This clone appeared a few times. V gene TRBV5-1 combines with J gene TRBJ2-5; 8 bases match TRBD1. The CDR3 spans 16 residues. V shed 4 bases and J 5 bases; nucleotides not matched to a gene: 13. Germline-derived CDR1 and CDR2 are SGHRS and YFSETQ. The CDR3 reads CASSLEEEAGGETQYF. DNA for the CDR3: TGCGCCAGCAGCCTGGAAGAGGAGGCAGGGGGCGAGACCCAGTACTTC.

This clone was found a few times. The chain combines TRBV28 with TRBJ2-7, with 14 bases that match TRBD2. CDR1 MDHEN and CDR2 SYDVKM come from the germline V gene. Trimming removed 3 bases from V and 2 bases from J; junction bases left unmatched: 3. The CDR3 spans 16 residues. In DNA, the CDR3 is TGTGCCAGCAGTTTGGGGACTAGCGGGAGCCCCTACGAGCAGTACTTC. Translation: CASSLGTSGSPYEQYF.

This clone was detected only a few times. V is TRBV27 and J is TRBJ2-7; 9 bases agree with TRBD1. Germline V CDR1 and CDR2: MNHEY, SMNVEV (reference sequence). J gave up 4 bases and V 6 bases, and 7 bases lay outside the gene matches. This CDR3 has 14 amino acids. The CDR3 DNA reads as TGTGCCAGCAGAACCGGGACAGGGTATTACGAGCAGTACTTC. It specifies CASRTGTGYYEQYF.

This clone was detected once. CDR3 nucleotides: TGTGCCAGCAGCACACCAGGGTATGAGCAGTTCTTC. This gives the protein CASSTPGYEQFF. The gene calls are TRBV7-8 and TRBJ2-1; TRBD1 is a possible D gene (5 bases). This CDR3 spans 12 amino acids. V dropped 5 bases and J dropped 8 bases, with 10 bases sitting between them. CDR1 is SGHVS, CDR2 FQNEAQ, per germline. The full variable domain, rest sourced from reference TRBV7-8 and TRBJ2-1, is GAGVSQSPRYKVAKRGQDVALRCDPISGHVSLFWYQQALGQGPEFLTYFQNEAQLDKSGLPSDRFFAERPEGSVSTLKIQRTQQEDSAVYLCASSTPGYEQFFGPGTRLTVL.

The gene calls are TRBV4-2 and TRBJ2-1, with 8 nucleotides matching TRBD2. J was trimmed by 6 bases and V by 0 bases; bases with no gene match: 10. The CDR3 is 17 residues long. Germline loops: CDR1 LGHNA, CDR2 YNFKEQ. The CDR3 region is CASSQDFKASGSNEQFF. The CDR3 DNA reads TGTGCCAGCAGCCAAGATTTTAAGGCTAGCGGGTCCAATGAGCAGTTCTTC.

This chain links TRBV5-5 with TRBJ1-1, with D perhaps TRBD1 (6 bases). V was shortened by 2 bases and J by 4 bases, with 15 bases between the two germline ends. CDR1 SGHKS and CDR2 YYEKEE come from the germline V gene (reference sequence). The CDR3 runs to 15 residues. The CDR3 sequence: CASSFGDTAITEAFF. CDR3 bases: TGTGCCAGCAGCTTTGGGGACACAGCAATCACTGAAGCTTTCTTT.

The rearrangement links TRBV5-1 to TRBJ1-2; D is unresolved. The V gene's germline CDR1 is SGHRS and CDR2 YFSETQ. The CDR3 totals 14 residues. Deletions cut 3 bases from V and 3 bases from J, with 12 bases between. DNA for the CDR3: TGCGCCAGCAGCTCTACAACAGTAGACTATGGCTACACCTTC. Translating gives CASSSTTVDYGYTF.

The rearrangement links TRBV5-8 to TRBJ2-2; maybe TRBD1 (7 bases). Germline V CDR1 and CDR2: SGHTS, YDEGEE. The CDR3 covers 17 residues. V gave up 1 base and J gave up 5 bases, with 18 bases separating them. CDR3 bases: TGTGCCAGCAGCTTGAAGTATGGCGCAGGGGGGACCGGGGAGCTGTTTTTT. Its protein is CASSLKYGAGGTGELFF. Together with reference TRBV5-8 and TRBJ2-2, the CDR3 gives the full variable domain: EAGVTQSPTHLIKTRGQQATLRCSPISGHTSVYWYQQALGLGLQFLLWYDEGEERNRGNFPPRFSGRQFPNYSSELNVNALELEDSALYLCASSLKYGAGGTGELFFGEGSRLTVL.

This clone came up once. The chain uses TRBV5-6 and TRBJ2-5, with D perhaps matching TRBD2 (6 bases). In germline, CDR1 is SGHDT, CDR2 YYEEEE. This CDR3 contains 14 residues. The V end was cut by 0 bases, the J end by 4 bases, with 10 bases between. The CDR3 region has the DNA TGTGCCAGCAGCTTGGGGCTGCGGGGAGAGACCCAGTACTTC. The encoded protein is CASSLGLRGETQYF.

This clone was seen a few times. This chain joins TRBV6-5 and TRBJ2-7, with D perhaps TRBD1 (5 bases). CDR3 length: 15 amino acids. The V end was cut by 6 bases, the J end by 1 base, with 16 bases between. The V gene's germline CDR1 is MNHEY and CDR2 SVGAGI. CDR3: CASSLLGADSYEQYF. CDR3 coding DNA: TGTGCCAGCAGCCTCCTTGGGGCAGATTCCTACGAGCAGTACTTC.

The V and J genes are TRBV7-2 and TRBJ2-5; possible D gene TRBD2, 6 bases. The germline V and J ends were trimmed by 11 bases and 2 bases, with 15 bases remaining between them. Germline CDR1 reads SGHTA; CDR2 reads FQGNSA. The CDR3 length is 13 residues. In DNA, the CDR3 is TGTGCCTCCTCCCCCAGCGGGCAAGAGACCCAGTACTTC. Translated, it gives CASSPSGQETQYF. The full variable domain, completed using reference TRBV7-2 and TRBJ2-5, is GAGVSQSPSNKVTEKGKDVELRCDPISGHTALYWYRQSLGQGLEFLIYFQGNSAPDKSGLPSDRFSAERTGGSVSTLTIQRTQQEDSAVYLCASSPSGQETQYFGPGTRLLVL.

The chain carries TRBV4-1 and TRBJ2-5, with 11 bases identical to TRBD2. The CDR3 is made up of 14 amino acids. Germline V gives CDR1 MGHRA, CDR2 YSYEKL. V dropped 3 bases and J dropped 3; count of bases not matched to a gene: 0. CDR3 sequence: CASSQGLAEETQYF. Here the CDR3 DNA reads TGCGCCAGCAGCCAGGGACTAGCGGAAGAGACCCAGTACTTC.

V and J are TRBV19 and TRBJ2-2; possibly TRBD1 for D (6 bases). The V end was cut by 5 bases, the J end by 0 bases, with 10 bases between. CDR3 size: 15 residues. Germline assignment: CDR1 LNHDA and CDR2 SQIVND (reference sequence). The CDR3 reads CASSDRSANTGELFF. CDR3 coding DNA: TGTGCCAGTAGTGACAGGAGCGCGAACACCGGGGAGCTGTTTTTT.

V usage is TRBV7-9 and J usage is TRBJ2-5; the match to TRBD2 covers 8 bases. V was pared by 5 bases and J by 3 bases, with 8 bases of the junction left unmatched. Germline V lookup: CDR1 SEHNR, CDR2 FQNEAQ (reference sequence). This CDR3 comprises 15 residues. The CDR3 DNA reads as TGTGCCAGCAGCCGGGGGGGAGGTACTAAAGAGACCCAGTACTTC. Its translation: CASSRGGGTKETQYF.

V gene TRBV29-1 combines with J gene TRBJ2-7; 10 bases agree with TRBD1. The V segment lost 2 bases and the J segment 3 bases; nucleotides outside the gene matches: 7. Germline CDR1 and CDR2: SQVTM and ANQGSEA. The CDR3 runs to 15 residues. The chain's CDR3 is CSVEFGDRGLYEQYF. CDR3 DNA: TGCAGCGTTGAATTCGGGGACAGGGGCCTCTACGAGCAGTACTTC.

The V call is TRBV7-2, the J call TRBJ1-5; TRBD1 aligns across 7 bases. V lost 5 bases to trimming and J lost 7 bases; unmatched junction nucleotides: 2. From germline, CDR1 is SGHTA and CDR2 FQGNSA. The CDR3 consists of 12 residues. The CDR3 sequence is CASSPTGQPQHF. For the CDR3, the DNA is TGTGCCAGCAGCCCGACAGGGCAGCCCCAGCATTTT.

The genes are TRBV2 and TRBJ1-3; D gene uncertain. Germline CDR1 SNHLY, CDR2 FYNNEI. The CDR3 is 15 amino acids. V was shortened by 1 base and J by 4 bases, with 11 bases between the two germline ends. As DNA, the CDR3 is TGTGCCAGCAGTGAAGAGGCAGTGAGGGGAAACACCATATATTTT. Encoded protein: CASSEEAVRGNTIYF. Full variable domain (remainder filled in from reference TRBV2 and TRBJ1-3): EPEVTQTPSHQVTQMGQEVILRCVPISNHLYFYWYRQILGQKVEFLVSFYNNEISEKSEIFDDQFSVERPDGSNFTLKIRSTKLEDSAMYFCASSEEAVRGNTIYFGEGSWLTVV.

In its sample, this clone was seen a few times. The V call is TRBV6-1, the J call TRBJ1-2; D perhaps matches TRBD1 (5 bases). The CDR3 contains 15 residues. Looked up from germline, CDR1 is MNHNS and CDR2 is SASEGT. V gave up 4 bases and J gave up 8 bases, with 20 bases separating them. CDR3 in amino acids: CASSVPGGLRAGYTF. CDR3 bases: TGTGCCAGCAGTGTCCCGGGGGGACTCCGGGCGGGCTACACCTTC.

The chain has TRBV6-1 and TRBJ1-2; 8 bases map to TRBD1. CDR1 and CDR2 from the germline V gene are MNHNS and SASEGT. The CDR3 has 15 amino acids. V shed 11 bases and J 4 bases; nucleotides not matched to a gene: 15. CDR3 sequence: CASAFSSGTGYGYTF. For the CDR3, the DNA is TGTGCCTCAGCTTTCTCGTCAGGGACAGGCTATGGCTACACCTTC.